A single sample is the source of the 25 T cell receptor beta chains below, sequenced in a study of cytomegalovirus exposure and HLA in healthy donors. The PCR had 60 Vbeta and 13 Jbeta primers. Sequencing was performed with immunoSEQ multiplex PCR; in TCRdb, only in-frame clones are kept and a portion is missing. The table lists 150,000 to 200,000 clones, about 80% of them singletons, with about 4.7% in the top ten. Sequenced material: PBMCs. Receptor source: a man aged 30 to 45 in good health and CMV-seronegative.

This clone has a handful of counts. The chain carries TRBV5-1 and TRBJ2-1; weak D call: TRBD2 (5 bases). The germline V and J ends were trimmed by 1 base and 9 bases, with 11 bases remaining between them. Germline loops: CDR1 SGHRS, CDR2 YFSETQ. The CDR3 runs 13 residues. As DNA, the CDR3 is TGCGCCAGCAGCTTGAGGGAGAGGAGTGAGCAGTTCTTC. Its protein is CASSLRERSEQFF.

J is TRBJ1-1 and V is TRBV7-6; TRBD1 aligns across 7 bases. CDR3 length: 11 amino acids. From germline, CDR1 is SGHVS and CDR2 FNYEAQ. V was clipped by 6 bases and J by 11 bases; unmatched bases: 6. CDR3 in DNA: TGTGCCAGCAGATCAGGGGGAGTCGCTTTCTTT. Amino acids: CASRSGGVAFF.

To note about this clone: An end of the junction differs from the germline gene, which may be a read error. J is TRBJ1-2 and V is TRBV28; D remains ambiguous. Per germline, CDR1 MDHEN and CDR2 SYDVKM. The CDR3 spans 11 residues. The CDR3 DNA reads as TGTGCCAGCAGTTTACCGCCAGGCGTCTCCTTC. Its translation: CASSLPPGVSF.

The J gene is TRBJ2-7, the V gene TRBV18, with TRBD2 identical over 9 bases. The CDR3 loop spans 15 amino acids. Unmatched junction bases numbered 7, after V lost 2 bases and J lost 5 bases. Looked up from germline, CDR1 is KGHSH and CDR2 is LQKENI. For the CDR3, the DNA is TGTGCCAGCTCACCATATGCGGGAGGGGTCCACGAGCAGTACTTC. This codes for CASSPYAGGVHEQYF.

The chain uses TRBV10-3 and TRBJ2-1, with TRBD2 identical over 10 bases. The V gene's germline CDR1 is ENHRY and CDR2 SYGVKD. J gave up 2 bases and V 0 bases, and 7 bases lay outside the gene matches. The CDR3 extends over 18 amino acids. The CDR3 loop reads CAISESMVAGGTYNEQFF. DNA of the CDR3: TGTGCCATCAGTGAGTCGATGGTAGCGGGAGGTACCTACAATGAGCAGTTCTTC.

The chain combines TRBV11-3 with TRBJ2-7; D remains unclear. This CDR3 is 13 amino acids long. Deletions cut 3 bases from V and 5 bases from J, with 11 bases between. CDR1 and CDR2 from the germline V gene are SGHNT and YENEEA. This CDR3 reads CASSLTGWNEQYF. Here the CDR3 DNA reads TGTGCCAGCAGCTTGACGGGTTGGAACGAGCAGTACTTC.

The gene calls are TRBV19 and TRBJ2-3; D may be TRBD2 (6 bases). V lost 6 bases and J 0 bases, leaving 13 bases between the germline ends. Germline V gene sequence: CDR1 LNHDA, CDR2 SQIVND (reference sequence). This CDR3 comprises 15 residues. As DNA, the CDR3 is TGTGCCAGTAGCCCATGGGGGAGGAGCACAGATACGCAGTATTTT. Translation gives CASSPWGRSTDTQYF.

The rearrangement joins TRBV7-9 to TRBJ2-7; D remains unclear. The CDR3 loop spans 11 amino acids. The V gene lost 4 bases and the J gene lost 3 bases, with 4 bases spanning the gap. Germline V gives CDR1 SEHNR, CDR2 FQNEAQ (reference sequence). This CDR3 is CASSSNYEQYF. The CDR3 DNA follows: TGTGCCAGCAGCTCTAACTACGAGCAGTACTTC.

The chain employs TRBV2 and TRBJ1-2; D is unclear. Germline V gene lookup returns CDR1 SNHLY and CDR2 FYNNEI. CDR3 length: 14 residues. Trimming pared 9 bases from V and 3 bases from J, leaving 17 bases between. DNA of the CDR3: TGTGCCAGGCAGGTGATTGGGAGGGACTATGGCTACACCTTC. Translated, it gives CARQVIGRDYGYTF.

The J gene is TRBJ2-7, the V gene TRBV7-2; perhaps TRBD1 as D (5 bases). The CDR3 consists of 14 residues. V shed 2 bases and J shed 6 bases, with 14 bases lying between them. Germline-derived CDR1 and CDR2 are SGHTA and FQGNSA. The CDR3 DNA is TGTGCCAGCAGCTTAATGGCAGGGTGGCCCGAGCAGTACTTC. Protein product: CASSLMAGWPEQYF.

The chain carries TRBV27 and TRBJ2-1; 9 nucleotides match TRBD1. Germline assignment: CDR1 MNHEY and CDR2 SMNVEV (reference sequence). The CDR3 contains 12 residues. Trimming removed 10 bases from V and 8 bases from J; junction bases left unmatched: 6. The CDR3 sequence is CATGTGPYEQFF. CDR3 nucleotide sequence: TGTGCCACCGGGACAGGGCCATATGAGCAGTTCTTC.

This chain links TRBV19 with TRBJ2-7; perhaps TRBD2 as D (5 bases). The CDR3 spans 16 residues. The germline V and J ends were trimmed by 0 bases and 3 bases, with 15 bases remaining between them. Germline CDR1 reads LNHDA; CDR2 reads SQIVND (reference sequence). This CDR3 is CASSIDGETLIYEQYF. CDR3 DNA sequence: TGTGCCAGTAGTATAGATGGGGAGACTTTAATCTACGAGCAGTACTTC.

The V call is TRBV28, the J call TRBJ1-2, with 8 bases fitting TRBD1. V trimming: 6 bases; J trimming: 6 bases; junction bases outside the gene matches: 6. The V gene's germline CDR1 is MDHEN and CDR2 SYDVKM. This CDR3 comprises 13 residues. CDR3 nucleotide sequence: TGTGCCAGCAGAATCAGGGGGCACGATGGCTACACCTTC. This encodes CASRIRGHDGYTF.

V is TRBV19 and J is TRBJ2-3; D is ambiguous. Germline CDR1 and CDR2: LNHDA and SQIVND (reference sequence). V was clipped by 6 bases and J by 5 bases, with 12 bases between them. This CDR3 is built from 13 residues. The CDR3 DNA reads TGTGCCAGTAGATCCCCCCCCCTAGATACGCAGTATTTT. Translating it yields CASRSPPLDTQYF.

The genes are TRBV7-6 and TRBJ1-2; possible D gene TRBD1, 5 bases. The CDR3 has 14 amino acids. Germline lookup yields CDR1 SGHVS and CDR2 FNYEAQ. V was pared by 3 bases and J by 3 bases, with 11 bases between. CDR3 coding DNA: TGTGCCAGCAGCTTTGCCGCGGGGGACTATGGCTACACCTTC. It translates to CASSFAAGDYGYTF.

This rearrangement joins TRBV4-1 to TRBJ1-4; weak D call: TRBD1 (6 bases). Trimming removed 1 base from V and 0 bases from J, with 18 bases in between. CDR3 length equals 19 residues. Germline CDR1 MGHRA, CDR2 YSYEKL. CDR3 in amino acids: CASSQAGHLNITTNEKLFF. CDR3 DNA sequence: TGCGCCAGCAGCCAAGCGGGACACTTAAATATTACAACTAATGAAAAACTGTTTTTT.

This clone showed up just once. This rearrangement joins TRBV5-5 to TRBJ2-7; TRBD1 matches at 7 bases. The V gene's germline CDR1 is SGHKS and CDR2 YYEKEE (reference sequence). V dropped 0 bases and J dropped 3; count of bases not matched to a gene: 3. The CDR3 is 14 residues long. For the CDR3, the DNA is TGTGCCAGCAGCTTGGCCCCAGGGGGCTACGAGCAGTACTTC. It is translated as CASSLAPGGYEQYF.

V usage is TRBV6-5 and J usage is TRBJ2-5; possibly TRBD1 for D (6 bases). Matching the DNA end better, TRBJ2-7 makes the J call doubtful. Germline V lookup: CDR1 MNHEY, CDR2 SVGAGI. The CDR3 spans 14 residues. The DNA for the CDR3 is TGTGCCAGCAGGTACGGGCCAGGGGACTACGAGCAGTACTTC. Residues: CASRYGPGDYEQYF.

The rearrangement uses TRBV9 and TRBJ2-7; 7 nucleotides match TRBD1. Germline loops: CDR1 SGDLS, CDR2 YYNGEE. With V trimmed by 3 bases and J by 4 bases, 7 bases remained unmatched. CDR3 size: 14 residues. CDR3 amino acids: CASSAWDRSYEQYF. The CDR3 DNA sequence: TGTGCCAGCAGCGCCTGGGACAGAAGTTACGAGCAGTACTTC.

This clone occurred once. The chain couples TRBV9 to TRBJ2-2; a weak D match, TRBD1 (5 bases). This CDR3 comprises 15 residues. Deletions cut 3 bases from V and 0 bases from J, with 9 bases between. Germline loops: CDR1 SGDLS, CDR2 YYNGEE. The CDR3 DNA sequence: TGTGCCAGCAGCGCGACAGTTCCGAACACCGGGGAGCTGTTTTTT. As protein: CASSATVPNTGELFF.

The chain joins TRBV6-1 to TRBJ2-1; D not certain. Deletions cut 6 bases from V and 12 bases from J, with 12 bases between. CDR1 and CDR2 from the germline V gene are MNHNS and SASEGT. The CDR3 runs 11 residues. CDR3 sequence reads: CASSPGRGQFF. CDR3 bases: TGTGCCAGCAGCCCCGGTCGTGGGCAGTTCTTC.

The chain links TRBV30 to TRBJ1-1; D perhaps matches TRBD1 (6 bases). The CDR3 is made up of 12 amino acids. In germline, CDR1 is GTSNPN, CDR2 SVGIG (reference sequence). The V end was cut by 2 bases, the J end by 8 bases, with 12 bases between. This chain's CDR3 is CAWSNLGHEAFF. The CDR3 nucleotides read TGTGCCTGGAGTAACTTGGGACACGAAGCTTTCTTT.

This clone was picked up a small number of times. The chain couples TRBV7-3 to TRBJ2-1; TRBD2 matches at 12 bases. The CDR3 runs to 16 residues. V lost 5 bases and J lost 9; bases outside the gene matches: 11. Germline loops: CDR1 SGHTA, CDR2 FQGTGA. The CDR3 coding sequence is TGTGCCAGCAGCCTCACTCTAGCGGGGGGGACGTCTGAGCAGTTCTTC. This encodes CASSLTLAGGTSEQFF.

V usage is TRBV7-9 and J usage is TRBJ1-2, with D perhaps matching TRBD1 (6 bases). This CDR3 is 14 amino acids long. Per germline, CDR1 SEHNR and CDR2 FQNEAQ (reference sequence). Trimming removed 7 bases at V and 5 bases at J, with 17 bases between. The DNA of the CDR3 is TGTGCCAGCACTCTAGGGGGAGAGTTTTATGGCTACACCTTC. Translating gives CASTLGGEFYGYTF.

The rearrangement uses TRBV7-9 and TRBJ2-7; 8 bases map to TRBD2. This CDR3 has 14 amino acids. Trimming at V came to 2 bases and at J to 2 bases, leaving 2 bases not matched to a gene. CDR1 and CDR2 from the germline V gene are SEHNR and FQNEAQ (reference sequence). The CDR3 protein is CASSLTGGAYEQYF. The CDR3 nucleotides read TGTGCCAGCAGCTTAACCGGGGGGGCCTACGAGCAGTACTTC.